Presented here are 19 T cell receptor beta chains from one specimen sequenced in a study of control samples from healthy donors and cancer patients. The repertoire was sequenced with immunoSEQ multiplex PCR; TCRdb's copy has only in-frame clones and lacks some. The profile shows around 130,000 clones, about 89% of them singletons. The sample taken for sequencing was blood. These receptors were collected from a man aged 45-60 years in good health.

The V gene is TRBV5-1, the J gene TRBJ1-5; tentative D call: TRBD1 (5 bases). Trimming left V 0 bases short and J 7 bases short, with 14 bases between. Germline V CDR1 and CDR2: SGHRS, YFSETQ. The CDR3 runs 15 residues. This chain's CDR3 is CASSLDPGRDQPQHF. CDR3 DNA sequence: TGCGCCAGCAGCTTGGACCCCGGGCGGGACCAGCCCCAGCATTTT. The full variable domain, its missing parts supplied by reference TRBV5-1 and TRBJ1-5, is KAGVTQTPRYLIKTRGQQVTLSCSPISGHRSVSWYQQTPGQGLQFLFEYFSETQRNKGNFPGRFSGRQFSNSRSEMNVSTLELGDSALYLCASSLDPGRDQPQHFGDGTRLSIL.

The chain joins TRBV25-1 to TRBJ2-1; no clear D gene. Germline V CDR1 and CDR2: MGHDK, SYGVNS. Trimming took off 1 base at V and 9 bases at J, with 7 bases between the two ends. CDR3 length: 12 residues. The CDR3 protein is CASSELATEQFF. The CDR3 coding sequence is TGTGCCAGCAGTGAATTAGCTACTGAGCAGTTCTTC.

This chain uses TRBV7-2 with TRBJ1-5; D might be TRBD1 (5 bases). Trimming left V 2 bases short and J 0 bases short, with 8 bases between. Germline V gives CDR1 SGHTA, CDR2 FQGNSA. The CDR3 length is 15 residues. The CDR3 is CASSLSGGSNQPQHF. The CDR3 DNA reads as TGTGCCAGCAGCTTATCGGGGGGTAGCAATCAGCCCCAGCATTTT.

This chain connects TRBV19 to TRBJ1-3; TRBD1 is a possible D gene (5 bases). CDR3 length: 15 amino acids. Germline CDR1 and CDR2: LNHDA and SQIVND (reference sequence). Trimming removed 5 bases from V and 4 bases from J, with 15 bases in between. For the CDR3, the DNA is TGTGCCAGTAGTCCGACTGACAGTCTCGGAAACACCATATATTTT. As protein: CASSPTDSLGNTIYF. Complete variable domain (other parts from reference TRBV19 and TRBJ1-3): DGGITQSPKYLFRKEGQNVTLSCEQNLNHDAMYWYRQDPGQGLRLIYYSQIVNDFQKGDIAEGYSVSREKKESFPLTVTSAQKNPTAFYLCASSPTDSLGNTIYFGEGSWLTVV.

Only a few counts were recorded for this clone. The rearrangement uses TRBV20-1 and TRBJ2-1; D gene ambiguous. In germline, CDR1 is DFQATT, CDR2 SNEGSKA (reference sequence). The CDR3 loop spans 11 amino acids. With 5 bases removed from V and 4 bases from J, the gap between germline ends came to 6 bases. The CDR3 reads CSALHYNEQFF. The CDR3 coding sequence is TGCAGTGCTTTACATTACAATGAGCAGTTCTTC.

The CDR3 coding sequence is TGTGCCAGCAGTGAATACATTATACAGGGAACAGATACGCAGTATTTT. Its translation is CASSEYIIQGTDTQYF. The chain combines TRBV6-1 with TRBJ2-3; D may be TRBD1 (6 bases). The germline V gene has CDR1 MNHNS and CDR2 SASEGT. This CDR3 has 16 amino acids. The V and J ends lost 2 bases and 3 bases respectively, with 15 bases between them.

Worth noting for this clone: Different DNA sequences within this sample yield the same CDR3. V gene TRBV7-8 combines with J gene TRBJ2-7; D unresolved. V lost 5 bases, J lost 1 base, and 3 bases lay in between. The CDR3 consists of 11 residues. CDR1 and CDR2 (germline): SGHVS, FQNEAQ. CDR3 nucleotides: TGTGCCAGCAGCGCGTCCTACGAGCAGTACTTC. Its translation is CASSASYEQYF.

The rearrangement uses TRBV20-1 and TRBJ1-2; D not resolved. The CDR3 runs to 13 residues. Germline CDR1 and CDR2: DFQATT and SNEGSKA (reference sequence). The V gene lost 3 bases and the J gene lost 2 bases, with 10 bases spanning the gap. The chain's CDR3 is CSASTDGNYGYTF. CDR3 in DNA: TGCAGTGCTAGTACGGACGGGAACTATGGCTACACCTTC.

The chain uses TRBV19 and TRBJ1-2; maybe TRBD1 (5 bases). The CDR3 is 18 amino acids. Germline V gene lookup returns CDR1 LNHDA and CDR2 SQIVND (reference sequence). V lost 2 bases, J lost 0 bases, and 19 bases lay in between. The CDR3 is CASSISPRGSAPNYGYTF. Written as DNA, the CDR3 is TGTGCCAGTAGTATATCCCCTCGGGGCAGCGCTCCTAACTATGGCTACACCTTC.

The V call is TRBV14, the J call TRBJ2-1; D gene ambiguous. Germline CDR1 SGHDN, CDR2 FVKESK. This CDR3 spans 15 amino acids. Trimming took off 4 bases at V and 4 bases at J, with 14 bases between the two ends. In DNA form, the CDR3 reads TGTGCCAGCAGCCGAGTCACATCAGTTTACAATGAGCAGTTCTTC. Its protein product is CASSRVTSVYNEQFF.

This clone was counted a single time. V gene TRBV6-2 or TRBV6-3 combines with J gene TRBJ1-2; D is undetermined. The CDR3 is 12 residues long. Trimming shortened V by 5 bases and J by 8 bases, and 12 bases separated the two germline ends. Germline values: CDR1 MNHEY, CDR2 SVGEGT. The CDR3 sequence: CASSQNFGGYTF. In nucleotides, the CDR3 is TGTGCCAGCAGTCAGAACTTTGGCGGCTACACCTTC.

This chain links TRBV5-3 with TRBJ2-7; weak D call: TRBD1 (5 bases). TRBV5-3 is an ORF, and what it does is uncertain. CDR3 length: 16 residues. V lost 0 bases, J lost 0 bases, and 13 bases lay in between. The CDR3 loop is CARSLAQGDSSYEQYF. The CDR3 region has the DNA TGTGCCAGAAGCTTGGCCCAGGGCGATTCCTCCTACGAGCAGTACTTC.

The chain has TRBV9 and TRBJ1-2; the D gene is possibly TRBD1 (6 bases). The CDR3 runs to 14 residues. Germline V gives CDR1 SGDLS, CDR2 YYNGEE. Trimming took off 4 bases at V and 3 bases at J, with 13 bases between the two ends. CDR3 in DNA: TGTGCCAGCAGCTCTTCACAGGGCGACTATGGCTACACCTTC. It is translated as CASSSSQGDYGYTF.

As DNA, the CDR3 is TGTGCCAGCAGTGAAAGGAAGGGGGCTATCTTTGAAGCTTTCTTT. Translation: CASSERKGAIFEAFF. The V call is TRBV6-1, the J call TRBJ1-1, with 7 bases aligning to TRBD1. CDR1 and CDR2 from the germline V gene are MNHNS and SASEGT. V dropped 2 bases and J dropped 7; count of bases not matched to a gene: 10. The CDR3 spans 15 residues.

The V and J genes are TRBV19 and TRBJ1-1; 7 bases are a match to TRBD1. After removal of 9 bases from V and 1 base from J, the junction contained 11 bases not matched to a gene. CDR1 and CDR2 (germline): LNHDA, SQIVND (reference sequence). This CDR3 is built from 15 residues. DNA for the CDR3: TGTGCCAGCCGCTTAGGACAGGCCCGGAACACTGAAGCTTTCTTT. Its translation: CASRLGQARNTEAFF.

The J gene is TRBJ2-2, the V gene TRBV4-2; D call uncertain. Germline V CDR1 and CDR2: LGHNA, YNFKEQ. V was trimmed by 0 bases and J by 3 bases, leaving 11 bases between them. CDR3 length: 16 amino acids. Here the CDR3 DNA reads TGTGCCAGCAGCCAAGATGGCACCGACGACACCGGGGAGCTGTTTTTT. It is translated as CASSQDGTDDTGELFF.

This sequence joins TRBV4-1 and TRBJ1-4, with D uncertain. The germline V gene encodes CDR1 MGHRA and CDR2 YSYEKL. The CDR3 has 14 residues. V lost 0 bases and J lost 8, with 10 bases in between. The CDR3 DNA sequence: TGCGCCAGCAGCCAAGACCCTAATTGGGAAAAACTGTTTTTT. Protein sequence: CASSQDPNWEKLFF.

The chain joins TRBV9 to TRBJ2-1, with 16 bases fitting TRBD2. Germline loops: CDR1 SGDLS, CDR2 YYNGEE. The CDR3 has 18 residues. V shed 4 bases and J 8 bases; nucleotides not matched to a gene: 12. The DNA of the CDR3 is TGTGCCAGCAGCACCCCGGGACTAGCGGGGGGGCCTAGGGATGAGCAGTTCTTC. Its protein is CASSTPGLAGGPRDEQFF.

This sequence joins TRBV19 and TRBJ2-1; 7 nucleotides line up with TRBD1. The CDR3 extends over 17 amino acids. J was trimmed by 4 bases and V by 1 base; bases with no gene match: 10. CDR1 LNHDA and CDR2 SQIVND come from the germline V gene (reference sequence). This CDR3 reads CASSIAPGQVWYNEQFF. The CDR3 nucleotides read TGTGCCAGTAGTATAGCGCCCGGACAGGTTTGGTACAATGAGCAGTTCTTC. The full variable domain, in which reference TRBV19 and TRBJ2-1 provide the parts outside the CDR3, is DGGITQSPKYLFRKEGQNVTLSCEQNLNHDAMYWYRQDPGQGLRLIYYSQIVNDFQKGDIAEGYSVSREKKESFPLTVTSAQKNPTAFYLCASSIAPGQVWYNEQFFGPGTRLTVL.